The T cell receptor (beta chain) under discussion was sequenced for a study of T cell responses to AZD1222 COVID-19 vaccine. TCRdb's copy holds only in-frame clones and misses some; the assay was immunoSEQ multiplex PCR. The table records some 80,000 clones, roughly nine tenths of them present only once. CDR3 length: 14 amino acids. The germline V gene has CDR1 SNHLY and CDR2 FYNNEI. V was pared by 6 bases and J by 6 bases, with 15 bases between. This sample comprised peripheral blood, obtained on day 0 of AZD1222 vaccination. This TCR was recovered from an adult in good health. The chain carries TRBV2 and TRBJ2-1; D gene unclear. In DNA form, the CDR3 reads TGTGCCAGCAGGAGGAAGGCACAAATCAATGAGCAGTTCTTC. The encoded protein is CASRRKAQINEQFF.